This T cell receptor (beta chain) was identified during a study of OX40 agonist ivuxolimab in advanced cancers. For the study at large: Clinicians treated patients with ivuxolimab, an agonistic anti-OX40 (CD134) antibody. Notes on the study in general: At doses 0.1 to 3.0 mg/kg, CD4+ and CD8+ clones expanded. Averaged across samples, CD8+ T cells carried more expanded clones than CD4+ did. Partial responders at 0.1-3.0 mg/kg had among the lowest clonal expansion.

V gave up 4 bases and J gave up 4 bases; unmatched junction bases: 9. The CDR3 spans 15 residues. Germline V gene sequence: CDR1 MNHNY, CDR2 SVGAGI (reference sequence). A note on this clone: Its antigen is not identified.

Sequencing used immunoSEQ multiplex PCR; TCRdb keeps in-frame clones, though not all of them. The repertoire has around 46,000 clones, roughly nine tenths of them found once; the top ten carry roughly 4.5%. J is TRBJ2-7 and V is TRBV6-6; TRBD1 matches at 8 bases. The specimen comprised CD4+ or CD8+ T cells sorted from blood, sampled in a trial of the OX40 agonist ivuxolimab. This sequence was found in an adult with an advanced solid tumor such as melanoma, head and neck, liver or kidney cancer. The CDR3 here is CASSSGQGKTYEQYF. The CDR3 DNA reads TGTGCCAGCAGTTCCGGACAGGGTAAAACATACGAGCAGTACTTC.